The rows below give T cell receptor beta chains drawn from one sample of a study of molecular identifiers for immune sequencing clone quantification. Each CDR3 protein is one row after TCRdb ran MiXCR on the PCR reads. The top ten clones hold roughly 0.9% of a sample with some 650,000 distinct CDR3 sequences, about 20% of them seen once. The sequencing input was naive CD8+ T cells from blood, with Jurkat cell RNA spiked in. The source is a human donor in good health. Some libraries in this study had Jurkat cell RNA spiked in. The conserved cysteine and the conserved F or W are not part of the CDR3 here. The order of the fields is J gene, V gene, CDR3 protein.

j_call: TRBJ2-3
v_call: TRBV4-3
cdr3_aa: ASSQDKTTDTQY

j_call: TRBJ2-3
v_call: TRBV28
cdr3_aa: ASSPDEGDTQY

j_call: TRBJ2-7
v_call: TRBV3-1
cdr3_aa: ASSQGRSYYEQY

j_call: TRBJ1-1
v_call: TRBV7-9
cdr3_aa: ASSSWTGSDTEAF

j_call: TRBJ2-7
v_call: TRBV19
cdr3_aa: ASSTRHLFEQY

j_call: TRBJ1-1
v_call: TRBV24-1
cdr3_aa: ATSDPRRAGTEAF

j_call: TRBJ2-2
v_call: TRBV6-1
cdr3_aa: ASRFTGSGELF

j_call: TRBJ2-7
v_call: TRBV11-3
cdr3_aa: ASSLDADAYEQY

j_call: TRBJ2-7
v_call: TRBV6-5
cdr3_aa: ASSYSRQVSSYEQY

j_call: TRBJ2-3
v_call: TRBV6-5
cdr3_aa: ASSSTGGARYTQY

j_call: TRBJ2-1
v_call: TRBV20-1
cdr3_aa: SAQDLGQGSNNEQF

j_call: TRBJ2-6
v_call: TRBV6-1
cdr3_aa: ASASPRAGTSSGANVLT

j_call: TRBJ2-7
v_call: TRBV6-5
cdr3_aa: ASSDTGGSSYEQY

j_call: TRBJ1-5
v_call: TRBV4-1
cdr3_aa: ASSQVQLYDSNQPQH

j_call: TRBJ2-5
v_call: TRBV11-2
cdr3_aa: ASSIPSGEETQY

j_call: TRBJ1-2
v_call: TRBV28
cdr3_aa: ASSLDTFPGTPYGYT

j_call: TRBJ2-2
v_call: TRBV19
cdr3_aa: ASSIGSGTGELF

j_call: TRBJ2-1
v_call: TRBV30
cdr3_aa: AWKEWDNEQF

j_call: TRBJ1-4
v_call: TRBV5-4
cdr3_aa: ATGDLLNEKLF

j_call: TRBJ2-7
v_call: TRBV28
cdr3_aa: ASSLIGAYEQY

j_call: TRBJ2-5
v_call: TRBV19
cdr3_aa: ASSSLPGIQETQY

j_call: TRBJ2-2
v_call: TRBV7-9
cdr3_aa: ASSLAGTVSTGELF

j_call: TRBJ1-1
v_call: TRBV2
cdr3_aa: ASSEVWGPRTEAF

j_call: TRBJ2-7
v_call: TRBV4-3
cdr3_aa: ASSQDGGHSYEQY

j_call: TRBJ2-5
v_call: TRBV7-9
cdr3_aa: ATDPPDEETQY

j_call: TRBJ2-3
v_call: TRBV5-8
cdr3_aa: ASSLRTGRIDTQY

j_call: TRBJ2-7
v_call: TRBV9
cdr3_aa: ASNVGGGKSYEQY

j_call: TRBJ1-6
v_call: TRBV7-9
cdr3_aa: ASSLVGQGIPH